A single sample is the source of the 9 T cell receptor beta chains below, sequenced in a study of blood T cell repertoires in COVID-19. The data were produced by immunoSEQ multiplex PCR, yet TCRdb's version contains in-frame clones alone and is incomplete. The table shows around 390,000 clones, with around nine tenths occurring only once. Material for sequencing was PBMCs or T cells enriched from blood (not recorded which). The receptors derive from a woman aged 50 to 60 who had recovered from COVID-19.

This chain links TRBV4-3 with TRBJ2-1, with TRBD1 matching over 8 bases. Looked up from germline, CDR1 is LGHNA and CDR2 is YSLEER. Trimming cost V 1 base and J 7 bases; bases outside gene matches: 6. CDR3 length: 15 amino acids. The CDR3 nucleotides read TGCGCCAGCAGCCAAGGGACAGGGAGAATGAATGAGCAGTTCTTC. Translation gives CASSQGTGRMNEQFF.

The chain has TRBV5-4 and TRBJ2-5, with 11 bases aligning to TRBD2. Trimming took 1 base from V and 1 from J; bases not matched to a gene: 0. There are 15 residues in the CDR3. In germline, CDR1 is SGHNT, CDR2 YYREEE (reference sequence). CDR3 sequence reads: CASSLTSGGQETQYF. The CDR3 DNA reads TGTGCCAGCAGCTTGACTAGCGGGGGCCAAGAGACCCAGTACTTC.

The V and J genes are TRBV5-1 and TRBJ2-1, with TRBD2 matching 11 bases. Germline trimming cut 4 bases from V and 10 bases from J; bases unmatched to any gene: 13. Per the germline V gene, CDR1 is SGHRS and CDR2 is YFSETQ. The CDR3 is 16 residues long. This CDR3 is CASSPSGSGGANEQFF. Written as DNA, the CDR3 is TGCGCCAGCAGCCCTTCAGGTAGCGGGGGGGCCAACGAGCAGTTCTTC. Combining the CDR3 with reference TRBV5-1 and TRBJ2-1 gives the whole variable domain KAGVTQTPRYLIKTRGQQVTLSCSPISGHRSVSWYQQTPGQGLQFLFEYFSETQRNKGNFPGRFSGRQFSNSRSEMNVSTLELGDSALYLCASSPSGSGGANEQFFGPGTRLTVL.

This clone was observed once. V usage is TRBV5-1 and J usage is TRBJ2-1; 8 positions agree with TRBD2. The CDR3 has 16 residues. Germline CDR1 and CDR2: SGHRS and YFSETQ. V lost 0 bases to trimming and J lost 0 bases; unmatched junction nucleotides: 2. CDR3 coding DNA: TGCGCCAGCAGCTTGGCGGGGGGGACCTCCTACAATGAGCAGTTCTTC. Protein product: CASSLAGGTSYNEQFF.

The chain recombines TRBV28 with TRBJ1-2, with a weak D call TRBD1 (6 bases). Per the germline V gene, CDR1 is MDHEN and CDR2 is SYDVKM. The germline V and J ends were trimmed by 5 bases and 4 bases, with 23 bases remaining between them. CDR3 length: 17 amino acids. The CDR3 region is CASSTPQGTFSGYGYTF. The CDR3 DNA reads TGTGCCAGCAGTACCCCTCAGGGGACGTTCAGCGGCTATGGCTACACCTTC.

The chain employs TRBV5-1 and TRBJ1-1, with D possibly TRBD1 on 5 matching bases. The V end was cut by 2 bases, the J end by 1 base, with 12 bases between. Looked up from germline, CDR1 is SGHRS and CDR2 is YFSETQ. CDR3 length: 15 residues. DNA of the CDR3: TGCGCCAGCAGCTTCCTAGACAGAAAGAACACTGAAGCTTTCTTT. It yields the protein CASSFLDRKNTEAFF.

V and J are TRBV4-1 and TRBJ2-2; D unresolved. Trimming took off 2 bases at V and 2 bases at J, with 6 bases between the two ends. The CDR3 spans 14 residues. CDR1 and CDR2 from the germline V gene are MGHRA and YSYEKL. CDR3 nucleotides: TGCGCCAGCAGCCAATCAGTCAACACCGGGGAGCTGTTTTTT. Translation gives CASSQSVNTGELFF.

The genes are TRBV18 and TRBJ1-2; the D is unclear. Trimming took 3 bases from V and 1 from J, leaving 12 bases between them. The CDR3 runs to 15 residues. Per germline, CDR1 KGHSH and CDR2 LQKENI. The CDR3: CASSPDLGVNYGYTF. The CDR3 coding sequence is TGTGCCAGCTCACCTGACCTCGGGGTTAACTATGGCTACACCTTC.

This clone has just one count. Other DNA sequences in this specimen translate into the identical CDR3. The chain uses TRBV18 and TRBJ2-7; D call uncertain. This CDR3 is 12 amino acids long. CDR1 and CDR2 from the germline V gene are KGHSH and LQKENI. With 2 bases removed from V and 3 bases from J, the gap between germline ends came to 5 bases. CDR3 region: CASSPRGYEQYF. In DNA, the CDR3 is TGTGCCAGCTCACCAAGAGGCTACGAGCAGTACTTC. Supplemented by reference TRBV18 and TRBJ2-7, the full variable domain reads NAGVMQNPRHLVRRRGQEARLRCSPMKGHSHVYWYRQLPEEGLKFMVYLQKENIIDESGMPKERFSAEFPKEGPSILRIQQVVRGDSAAYFCASSPRGYEQYFGPGTRLTVT.